The sequence of this T cell receptor beta chain was determined in a study of T-cell reconstitution after alpha-beta-depleted transplantation in children. Overall study results and limits: When one year had passed after transplant, most T-cell counts and diversity came from newly produced T cells.

The CDR3 contains 16 residues. J lost 2 bases, V lost 4 bases, and 7 bases had no gene match. Germline CDR1 MDHEN, CDR2 SYDVKM. Preparing the TCRbeta library involved the use of unique molecular identifiers. A single record per CDR3 protein comes from TCRdb applying MiXCR to the PCR reads. The sample lists 600,000 to 700,000 distinct CDR3 sequences, around 13% seen once, with 0.79% in the top ten. This clonotype was observed at least ten times. Its antigen is unknown. This TCR was recovered from a girl between 2 and 10 years old with congenital amegakaryocytic thrombocytopenia, due to receive a stem cell transplant. The sequencing used PBMCs, collected before TCRalphabeta/CD19-depleted stem cell transplant. This sequence joins TRBV28 and TRBJ2-3; 9 positions agree with TRBD1. The DNA for the CDR3 is TGTGCCAGCAGTTCCTTACAGGGGGCGTTCACAGATACGCAGTATTTT. Its translation: CASSSLQGAFTDTQYF.